This T cell receptor (beta chain) was documented in a study of blood T cell repertoires in COVID-19. For the study at large: The United States, Italy and Spain were the sources of the acute and convalescent COVID-19 samples.

Within 2 weeks before study entry, exposed participants met a COVID-19 case. Only in-frame clones appear in the TCRdb table, and some are missing; sequencing was by immunoSEQ multiplex PCR. Of approximately 300,000 clones listed, around 84% are singletons. Source material: PBMCs or T cells enriched from blood (not recorded which). The clonotype comes from a young woman who had been exposed to COVID-19.

The CDR3 protein is CASRGDRTEAFF. CDR3 DNA: TGTGCCAGCAGAGGGGACAGGACTGAAGCTTTCTTT. The chain recombines TRBV2 with TRBJ1-1; 8 nucleotides line up with TRBD1. The junction had 2 bases not matched to a gene; V was cut back by 6 bases and J by 5 bases. The CDR3 sequence is 12 residues long. Looked up from germline, CDR1 is SNHLY and CDR2 is FYNNEI.